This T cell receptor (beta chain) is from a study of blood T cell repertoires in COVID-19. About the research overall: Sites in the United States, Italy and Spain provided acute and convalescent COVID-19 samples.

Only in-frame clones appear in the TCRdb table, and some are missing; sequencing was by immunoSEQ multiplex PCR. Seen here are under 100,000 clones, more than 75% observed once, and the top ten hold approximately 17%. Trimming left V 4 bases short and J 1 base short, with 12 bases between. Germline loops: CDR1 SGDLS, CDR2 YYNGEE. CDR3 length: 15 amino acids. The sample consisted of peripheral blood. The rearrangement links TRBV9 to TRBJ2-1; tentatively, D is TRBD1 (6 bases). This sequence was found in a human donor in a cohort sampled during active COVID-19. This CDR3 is CASSPRDTSYNEQFF. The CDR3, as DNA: TGTGCCAGCAGCCCCCGGGACACTTCCTACAATGAGCAGTTCTTC.